Below are 9 T cell receptor beta chains sequenced from a single sample in a study of blood T cell repertoires in COVID-19. Profiled with immunoSEQ multiplex PCR; TCRdb holds only in-frame clones, not every one. The sample contains approximately 91,000 clones, nearly 90% of which appear only once. Material for sequencing was peripheral blood. These receptors all come from a man aged 65-85 years with acute or convalescent COVID-19.

The chain combines TRBV19 with TRBJ2-1, with D maybe TRBD2 (6 bases). Trimming removed 5 bases at V and 1 base at J, with 15 bases between. There are 16 residues in the CDR3. Germline V gene lookup returns CDR1 LNHDA and CDR2 SQIVND (reference sequence). CDR3 region: CASSSSEGLSYNEQFF. DNA for the CDR3: TGTGCCAGTAGTTCGTCGGAGGGTTTGTCCTACAATGAGCAGTTCTTC.

Here the CDR3 DNA reads TGTGCCAGCAGTTTATTGTCCTGGGGCGCCGGCACTGAAGCTTTCTTT. Its protein is CASSLLSWGAGTEAFF. This chain joins TRBV28 and TRBJ1-1; D is perhaps TRBD1 (5 bases). Germline V CDR1 and CDR2: MDHEN, SYDVKM. V shed 1 base and J shed 4 bases, with 16 bases lying between them. The CDR3 is 16 residues long. The entire variable domain, with the rest obtained from reference TRBV28 and TRBJ1-1, is as follows: DVKVTQSSRYLVKRTGEKVFLECVQDMDHENMFWYRQDPGLGLRLIYFSYDVKMKEKGDIPEGYSVSREKKERFSLILESASTNQTSMYLCASSLLSWGAGTEAFFGQGTRLTVV.

The gene calls are TRBV6-4 and TRBJ2-1; 10 bases are shared with TRBD1. Germline assignment: CDR1 MRHNA and CDR2 SNTAGT. V dropped 6 bases and J dropped 4; count of bases not matched to a gene: 6. The CDR3 contains 15 residues. CDR3 DNA sequence: TGTGCCAGCAGCCCTGGGACAGGGGTTTACAATGAGCAGTTCTTC. Its protein is CASSPGTGVYNEQFF.

The chain carries TRBV19 and TRBJ2-3; the D gene is possibly TRBD2 (6 bases). This CDR3 is built from 14 residues. V lost 7 bases, J lost 6 bases, and 17 bases lay in between. Germline CDR1 LNHDA, CDR2 SQIVND (reference sequence). The chain's CDR3 is CASMSSAIMDTQYF. The CDR3 nucleotides read TGTGCCAGTATGTCTAGCGCCATTATGGATACGCAGTATTTT.

This clone came up a few times. This chain uses TRBV6-2 or TRBV6-3 with TRBJ1-5; D is undetermined. CDR1 and CDR2 (germline): MNHEY, SVGEGT. Between the trimmed V and J ends, which lost 6 bases and 2 bases, there was a span of 14 bases. This CDR3 is built from 15 residues. The CDR3 DNA reads TGTGCCAGCAGCCCTTTTTTAACAGGCAATCAGCCCCAGCATTTT. It yields the protein CASSPFLTGNQPQHF.

The chain has TRBV5-6 and TRBJ1-2; 9 positions agree with TRBD1. J was trimmed by 7 bases and V by 6 bases; bases with no gene match: 4. Germline V gene data show CDR1 as SGHDT and CDR2 as YYEEEE. The CDR3 extends over 12 amino acids. The CDR3: CASTLTGGGYTF. In DNA form, the CDR3 reads TGTGCCAGCACCCTGACAGGGGGTGGCTACACCTTC.

This chain joins TRBV3-1 (or the pseudogene TRBV3-2) and TRBJ1-2; the match to TRBD1 covers 9 bases. The J segment lost 4 bases and the V segment lost 3 bases, leaving 12 bases of the junction unmatched. The CDR3 totals 17 residues. CDR1 is LGHDT and CDR2 is YNNKEL in the germline V gene (reference sequence). DNA for the CDR3: TGTGCCAGCAGCCAGATACGGGGGACAGGGCGATTCTATGGCTACACCTTC. Translated, it gives CASSQIRGTGRFYGYTF.

The rearrangement joins TRBV18 to TRBJ2-2; 10 nucleotides line up with TRBD2. Per germline, CDR1 KGHSH and CDR2 LQKENI. This CDR3 spans 16 amino acids. V gave up 2 bases and J gave up 0 bases; unmatched junction bases: 0. CDR3: CASSPSGGANTGELFF. The CDR3 nucleotides are TGTGCCAGCTCACCAAGCGGGGGGGCGAACACCGGGGAGCTGTTTTTT.

The gene calls are TRBV7-7 and TRBJ2-5; the D is unclear. This CDR3 spans 13 amino acids. V shed 5 bases and J shed 1 base, with 8 bases lying between them. Germline CDR1 SSHAT, CDR2 FNYEAQ (reference sequence). The CDR3 nucleotides are TGTGCCAGCAGCCGTAGCCCCCAAGAGACCCAGTACTTC. Protein: CASSRSPQETQYF.